These T cell receptor beta chains were read from a single sample in a study of OX40 agonist ivuxolimab in advanced cancers. Clones were read by immunoSEQ multiplex PCR, and TCRdb kept only the in-frame ones, dropping some. Here the sample spans tens of thousands of clones, roughly 84% being singletons. This specimen was CD4+ or CD8+ T cells sorted from blood, taken in a trial of the OX40 agonist ivuxolimab. These receptor sequences come from an adult with an advanced solid tumor such as melanoma, head and neck, liver or kidney cancer. The CDR3 runs from the conserved cysteine through the conserved F or W. Each record gives: CDR3 DNA, CDR3 protein, J gene, V gene, D gene, clone size. The D gene is left open where the match is weak. Part of the rows lack a size; the others show once, few, many or a class for expanded clones.

TGTGCCAGCAGCTCTTACCGGATAGACAGGGCGACCTCCTACGAGCAGTACTTC,CASSSYRIDRATSYEQYF,TRBJ2-7,TRBV5-5,TRBD1,-
TGTGCCAGCAACGGACAGGGCCGTTACGAGCAGTACTTC,CASNGQGRYEQYF,TRBJ2-7,TRBV5-6,TRBD1,few
TGTGCCATCAGTGAGTCGATTGGGGGGGGCGCGGCGCGGGGCGAGCAGTACTTC,CAISESIGGGAARGEQYF,TRBJ2-7,TRBV10-3,-,-
TGTGCCAGCAGCTTAGCGGAACGGCTTGAAGCTTTCTTT,CASSLAERLEAFF,TRBJ1-1,TRBV7-2,-,-
TGTGCCATCAGTGAGGCAGGGAGCGAGCAGTACTTC,CAISEAGSEQYF,TRBJ2-7,TRBV10-3,-,many
TGTGCCAGCAGCGTCGCCGACGGCGCTGGGGAGCAGTTCTTC,CASSVADGAGEQFF,TRBJ2-1,TRBV9,-,-
TGTGCCAGTAGTATAGACGGGGGCGGGAACACCGGGGAGCTGTTTTTT,CASSIDGGGNTGELFF,TRBJ2-2,TRBV19,-,-
TGTGCCAGCTCGGGGGGCGAGGGCACTGAAGCTTTCTTT,CASSGGEGTEAFF,TRBJ1-1,TRBV28,-,-
TGTGCCAGCGGCCCGGGGGGGGGCAATCAGCCCCAGCATTTT,CASGPGGGNQPQHF,TRBJ1-5,TRBV2,-,-
TGTGCCAGCAGTACTGACGGGTATGGCTACACCTTC,CASSTDGYGYTF,TRBJ1-2,TRBV28,-,-
TGTGCCAGCAGCGACAGGGCAGGGGGCCCCTACGAGCAGTACTTC,CASSDRAGGPYEQYF,TRBJ2-7,TRBV6-6,TRBD1,-
TGTGCCAGCTCGACAGGGCGAGAAGAAAAACTGTTTTTT,CASSTGREEKLFF,TRBJ1-4,TRBV6-5,TRBD1,-
TGTGCCAGCAGCCCCACAGGGTTCGAGCAGTACTTC,CASSPTGFEQYF,TRBJ2-7,TRBV7-9,-,-
TGTGCCAGCAGCTTAGATGCCAGTTACTATGGCTACACCTTC,CASSLDASYYGYTF,TRBJ1-2,TRBV5-4,-,-
TGTGCCAGCAGCTACCCCCTCTCCTACGAGCAGTACTTC,CASSYPLSYEQYF,TRBJ2-7,TRBV7-9,-,-
TGTGCCAGCAGTTACGGGACAGGGGACGCAAAACTGTTTTTT,CASSYGTGDAKLFF,TRBJ1-4,TRBV6-5,TRBD1,once
TGCGCCAGCAGCTTGGAGCTACTAGCGGGGCAAGAGACCCAGTACTTC,CASSLELLAGQETQYF,TRBJ2-5,TRBV5-1,TRBD2,-
TGTGCCAGCAGCCCCGCGACAGGCTCTGGAAACACCATATATTTT,CASSPATGSGNTIYF,TRBJ1-3,TRBV7-9,-,-
TGCGCCAGCACCATTCGGGAGGGGGAGACCCAGTACTTC,CASTIREGETQYF,TRBJ2-5,TRBV10-2,TRBD2,-
TGTGCCAGCAGCGGAAGGGACAGGCGGCCTAATGAAAAACTGTTTTTT,CASSGRDRRPNEKLFF,TRBJ1-4,TRBV5-6,TRBD1,few
TGTGCCAGCAGCGTAGAAGGGACCCAGCGGGAGACCCAGTACTTC,CASSVEGTQRETQYF,TRBJ2-5,TRBV9,-,-
TGCGCCAGCAGCCTAGGGACTCGAGGGAACACAGATACGCAGTATTTT,CASSLGTRGNTDTQYF,TRBJ2-3,TRBV5-1,-,-
TGTGCCAGCAGCTTGAGGCTAGCAGAGAACGTCCTGACTTTC,CASSLRLAENVLTF,TRBJ2-6,TRBV5-5,-,-
TGCGCCAGCAGCCAAGATGGGGGTGGCAATCAGCCCCAGCATTTT,CASSQDGGGNQPQHF,TRBJ1-5,TRBV4-1,-,-
TGTGCCACCAGCAGAGATCTTGGGGCTAGCTCTCACATTCAGTACTTC,CATSRDLGASSHIQYF,TRBJ2-4,TRBV15,-,-
TGCAGCGTGGGAGTCGGGGGGACCCAGTACTTC,CSVGVGGTQYF,TRBJ2-5,TRBV29-1,-,few
TGTGCCAGCAGCTCAGGGTTTAGCACAGATACGCAGTATTTT,CASSSGFSTDTQYF,TRBJ2-3,TRBV7-9,-,-
TGTGCCAGCAGTTCGGGACAGTCAAGGCAGCCCCAGCATTTT,CASSSGQSRQPQHF,TRBJ1-5,TRBV28,TRBD1,few
TGTGCCAGCAGCGGGCAAACAGATACGCAGTATTTT,CASSGQTDTQYF,TRBJ2-3,TRBV9,-,few
TGTGCCAGCAGCGAACGAGCCGGGACTAGCGGGGCGCGTGGCTACAATGAGCAGTTCTTC,CASSERAGTSGARGYNEQFF,TRBJ2-1,TRBV9,TRBD2,-
TGTGCCAGCTCACTAACGGCAGGGGGCCAGGAGACCCAGTACTTC,CASSLTAGGQETQYF,TRBJ2-5,TRBV18,TRBD1,-
TGTGCCAGCAGTTTATCGTCAAACCCGGCGCAATACGAGCAGTACTTC,CASSLSSNPAQYEQYF,TRBJ2-7,TRBV27,-,-
TGTGCCAGCAGTTACCCGGGGGACAATGAGCAGTTCTTC,CASSYPGDNEQFF,TRBJ2-1,TRBV6-6,-,-
TGTGCCAGCAGTTTAGCTCAAACTGGGGCCAACGTCCTGACTTTC,CASSLAQTGANVLTF,TRBJ2-6,TRBV28,-,-
TGTGCCAGCAGTTGGCGGGGGGGCACCGGGGAGCTGTTTTTT,CASSWRGGTGELFF,TRBJ2-2,TRBV2,TRBD2,-
TGTGCCAGTAGGGTACAGGGAAATTCACCCCTCCACTTT,CASRVQGNSPLHF,TRBJ1-6,TRBV2,-,-
TGTGCCAGCAGTTACGTACAGGGCTACGAGCAGTACTTC,CASSYVQGYEQYF,TRBJ2-7,TRBV6-5,-,-
TGTGCCAGCAGCTACGAGGAGCGTCCCATCCCCGGGGAGCTGTTTTTT,CASSYEERPIPGELFF,TRBJ2-2,TRBV5-5,-,-
TGTGCCAGCAGCCCCTCCGGGACAGGGCTCGAGCAGTACTTC,CASSPSGTGLEQYF,TRBJ2-7,TRBV7-9,TRBD1,-
TGTGCCAGCAGTTCCTATACGCAGTATTTT,CASSSYTQYF,TRBJ2-3,TRBV28,-,-
TGTGCCAGCAGCCAAAACCCGGGGCGAGAGACCCAGTACTTC,CASSQNPGRETQYF,TRBJ2-5,TRBV5-4,-,once
TGTGCCAGCAGTTACTCGATTAACCAGGCCTACGAGCAGTACTTC,CASSYSINQAYEQYF,TRBJ2-7,TRBV6-5,-,-
TGTGCCTGGAGTGGTATAGATTACAATGAGCAGTTCTTC,CAWSGIDYNEQFF,TRBJ2-1,TRBV30,-,-
TGTGCCAGCAGCCAAGTCGTCGGGGGAGAACAGTACTTC,CASSQVVGGEQYF,TRBJ2-7,TRBV14,-,-
TGTGCCAGCATGGATGGGGTGGCAGCGTTCAATCAGCCCCAGCATTTT,CASMDGVAAFNQPQHF,TRBJ1-5,TRBV28,-,-
TGTGCCAGCAGCACCACAGGGGCTGGGGCCAACGTCCTGACTTTC,CASSTTGAGANVLTF,TRBJ2-6,TRBV7-3,TRBD1,-
TGTGCCAGCAGGTCCGGGACAGGGTTCCACGAGCAGTACTTC,CASRSGTGFHEQYF,TRBJ2-7,TRBV2,TRBD1,-
TGTGCCTGGAGTGTATGGGGACAAGAGACCCAGTACTTC,CAWSVWGQETQYF,TRBJ2-5,TRBV30,-,-
TGTGCCAGCAGTTCTCGCCCCGACCGGGAGCTGTTTTTT,CASSSRPDRELFF,TRBJ2-2,TRBV9,-,-
TGTGCCAGCAGTCGCGGGATAACAGCCGCAGATACGCAGTATTTT,CASSRGITAADTQYF,TRBJ2-3,TRBV27,-,-
TGTGCCAGCAGCCTACAGGGTGCTGGAAACACCATATATTTT,CASSLQGAGNTIYF,TRBJ1-3,TRBV2,-,-
TGTGCCAGCAGCCAGAACGTCAGAGACGAGCAGTACTTC,CASSQNVRDEQYF,TRBJ2-7,TRBV7-9,-,once
TGTGCCAGTAGTACGCAGGTGAAGGGTCAGCCCCAGCATTTT,CASSTQVKGQPQHF,TRBJ1-5,TRBV19,-,few
TGCGCCAGCAGCCAAGGAGTAGCGGGGACCGGGGAGCTGTTTTTT,CASSQGVAGTGELFF,TRBJ2-2,TRBV4-1,TRBD2,-
TGTGCCAGCAGCTTAGAAGTCAATTCACCCCTCCACTTT,CASSLEVNSPLHF,TRBJ1-6,TRBV7-8,-,-